This T cell receptor (beta chain) was sequenced in a study of blood T cell repertoires in COVID-19. This CDR3 is 16 amino acids long. Germline lookup yields CDR1 LNHDA and CDR2 SQIVND (reference sequence). J was trimmed by 9 bases and V by 5 bases; bases with no gene match: 11. In the original analysis: Estimation of nucleated cell counts was performed using reference gene primer amplification. Sequenced by immunoSEQ multiplex PCR; TCRdb stores in-frame clones only, minus some. The V and J calls and the clone size are those of that table, but D and trimming were determined from the DNA. The sample carries more than 50,000 clones, roughly 90% recorded once.

The chain employs TRBV19 and TRBJ1-6, with 9 bases aligning to TRBD1. The sample was peripheral blood. This sequence was found in a human donor in a cohort sampled during active COVID-19. The CDR3 here is CASSPDRGRLSSPLHF. The CDR3 DNA reads as TGTGCCAGTAGTCCCGACAGGGGGAGATTAAGTTCACCCCTCCACTTT.